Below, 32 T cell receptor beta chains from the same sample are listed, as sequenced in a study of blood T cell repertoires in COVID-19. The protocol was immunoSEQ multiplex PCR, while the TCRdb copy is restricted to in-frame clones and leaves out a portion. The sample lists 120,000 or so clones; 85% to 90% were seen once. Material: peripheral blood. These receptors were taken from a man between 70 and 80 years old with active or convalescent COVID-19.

CDR3 coding DNA: TGTGCCAGTAGTCCACGAGGAGGGTCGAGGACTAGCGGGAACCTAGCCAAAAACATTCAGTACTTC. It is translated as CASSPRGGSRTSGNLAKNIQYF. V usage is TRBV19 and J usage is TRBJ2-4; 12 nucleotides agree with TRBD2. The J segment lost 0 bases and the V segment lost 5 bases, leaving 20 bases of the junction unmatched. In germline, CDR1 is LNHDA, CDR2 SQIVND (reference sequence). The CDR3 sequence is 22 residues long.

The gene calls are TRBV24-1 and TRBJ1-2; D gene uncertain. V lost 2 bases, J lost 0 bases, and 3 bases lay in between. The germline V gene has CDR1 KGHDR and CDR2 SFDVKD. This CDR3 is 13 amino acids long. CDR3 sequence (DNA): TGTGCCACCAGTGATTCAGCTAACTATGGCTACACCTTC. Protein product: CATSDSANYGYTF.

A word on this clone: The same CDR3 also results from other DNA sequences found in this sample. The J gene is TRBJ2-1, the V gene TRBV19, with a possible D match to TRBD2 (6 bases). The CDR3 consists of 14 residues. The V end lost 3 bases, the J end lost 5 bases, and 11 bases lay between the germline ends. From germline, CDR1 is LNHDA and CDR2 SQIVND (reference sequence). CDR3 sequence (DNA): TGTGCCAGTAGTATTTCGGCGGGAAACAATGAGCAGTTCTTC. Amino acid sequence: CASSISAGNNEQFF. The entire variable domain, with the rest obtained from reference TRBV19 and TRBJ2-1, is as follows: DGGITQSPKYLFRKEGQNVTLSCEQNLNHDAMYWYRQDPGQGLRLIYYSQIVNDFQKGDIAEGYSVSREKKESFPLTVTSAQKNPTAFYLCASSISAGNNEQFFGPGTRLTVL.

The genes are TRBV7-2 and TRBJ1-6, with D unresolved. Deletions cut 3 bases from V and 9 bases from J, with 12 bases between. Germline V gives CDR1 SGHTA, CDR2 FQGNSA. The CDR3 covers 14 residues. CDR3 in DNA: TGTGCCAGCAGCTTTCAAGCCGCAGGTTCACCCCTCCACTTT. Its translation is CASSFQAAGSPLHF.

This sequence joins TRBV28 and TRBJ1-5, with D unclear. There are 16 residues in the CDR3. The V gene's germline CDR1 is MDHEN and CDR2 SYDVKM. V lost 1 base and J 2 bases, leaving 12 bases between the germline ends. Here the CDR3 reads CASSLYEGAGNQPQHF. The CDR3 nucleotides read TGTGCCAGCAGTTTATACGAGGGTGCGGGCAATCAGCCCCAGCATTTT.

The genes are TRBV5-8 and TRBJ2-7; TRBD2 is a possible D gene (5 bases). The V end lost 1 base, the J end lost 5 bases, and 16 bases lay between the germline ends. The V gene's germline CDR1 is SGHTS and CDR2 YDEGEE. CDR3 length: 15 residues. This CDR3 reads CASSLMRARVDEQYF. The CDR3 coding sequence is TGTGCCAGCAGCTTGATGAGGGCGCGGGTGGACGAGCAGTACTTC.

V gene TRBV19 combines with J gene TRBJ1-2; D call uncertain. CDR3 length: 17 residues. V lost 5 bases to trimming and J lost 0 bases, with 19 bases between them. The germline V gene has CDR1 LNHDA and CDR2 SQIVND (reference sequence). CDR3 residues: CASSVPFGRLTNYGYTF. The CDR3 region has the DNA TGTGCCAGTAGTGTCCCCTTCGGCAGGCTGACTAACTATGGCTACACCTTC. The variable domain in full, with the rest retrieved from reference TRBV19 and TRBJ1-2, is DGGITQSPKYLFRKEGQNVTLSCEQNLNHDAMYWYRQDPGQGLRLIYYSQIVNDFQKGDIAEGYSVSREKKESFPLTVTSAQKNPTAFYLCASSVPFGRLTNYGYTFGSGTRLTVV.

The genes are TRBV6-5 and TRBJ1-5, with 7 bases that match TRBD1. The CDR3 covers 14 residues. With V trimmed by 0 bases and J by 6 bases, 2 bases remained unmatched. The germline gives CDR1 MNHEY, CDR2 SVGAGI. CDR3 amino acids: CASSYSQGGQPQHF. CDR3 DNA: TGTGCCAGCAGTTACTCCCAGGGGGGTCAGCCCCAGCATTTT.

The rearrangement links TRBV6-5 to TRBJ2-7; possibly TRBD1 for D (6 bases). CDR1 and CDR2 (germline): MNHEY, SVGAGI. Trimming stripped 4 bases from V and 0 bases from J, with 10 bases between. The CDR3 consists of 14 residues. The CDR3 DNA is TGTGCCAGCAGTTCCTGGACAGCCTCCTACGAGCAGTACTTC. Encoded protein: CASSSWTASYEQYF.

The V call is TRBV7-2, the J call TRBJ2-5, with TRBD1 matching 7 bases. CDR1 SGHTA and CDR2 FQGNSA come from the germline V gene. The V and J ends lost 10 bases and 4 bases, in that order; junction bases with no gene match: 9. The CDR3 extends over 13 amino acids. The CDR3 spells CATSGQPGETQYF. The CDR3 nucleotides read TGTGCCACCTCGGGACAGCCAGGAGAGACCCAGTACTTC.

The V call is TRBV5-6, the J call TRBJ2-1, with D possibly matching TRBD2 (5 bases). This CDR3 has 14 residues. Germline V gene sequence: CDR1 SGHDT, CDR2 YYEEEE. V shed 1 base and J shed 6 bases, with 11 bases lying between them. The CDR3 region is CASSLTGTRNEQFF. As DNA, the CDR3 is TGTGCCAGCAGCTTGACGGGAACCCGCAATGAGCAGTTCTTC. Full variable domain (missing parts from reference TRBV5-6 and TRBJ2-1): DAGVTQSPTHLIKTRGQQVTLRCSPKSGHDTVSWYQQALGQGPQFIFQYYEEEERQRGNFPDRFSGHQFPNYSSELNVNALLLGDSALYLCASSLTGTRNEQFFGPGTRLTVL.

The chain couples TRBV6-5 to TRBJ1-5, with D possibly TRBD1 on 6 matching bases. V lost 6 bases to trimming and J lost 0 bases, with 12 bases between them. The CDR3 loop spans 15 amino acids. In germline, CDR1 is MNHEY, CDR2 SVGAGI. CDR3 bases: TGTGCCAGCAGGTACACAGGGATTAGCAATCAGCCCCAGCATTTT. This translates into CASRYTGISNQPQHF.

CDR3 amino acids: CASRDEQGDSGNTIYF. The CDR3 DNA reads TGCGCCAGCAGGGATGAACAGGGGGACTCTGGAAACACCATATATTTT. The chain couples TRBV5-1 to TRBJ1-3, with 8 bases identical to TRBD1. Per the germline V gene, CDR1 is SGHRS and CDR2 is YFSETQ. The trim removed 5 bases at V and 0 bases at J, leaving 7 bases unmatched. There are 16 residues in the CDR3.

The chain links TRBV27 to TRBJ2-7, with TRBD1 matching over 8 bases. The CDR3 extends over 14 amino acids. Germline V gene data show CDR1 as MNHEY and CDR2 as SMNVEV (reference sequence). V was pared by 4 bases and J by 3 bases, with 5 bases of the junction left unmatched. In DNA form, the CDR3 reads TGTGCCAGCAGTTCCGGGACAGGTTACTACGAGCAGTACTTC. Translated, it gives CASSSGTGYYEQYF.

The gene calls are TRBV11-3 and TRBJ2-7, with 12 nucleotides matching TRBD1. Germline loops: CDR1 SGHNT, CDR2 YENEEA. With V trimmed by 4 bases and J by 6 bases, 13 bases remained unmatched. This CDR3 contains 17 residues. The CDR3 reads CASSSSTWGDRGPEQYF. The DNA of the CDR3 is TGTGCCAGCAGCTCCTCAACCTGGGGGGACAGGGGGCCCGAGCAGTACTTC.

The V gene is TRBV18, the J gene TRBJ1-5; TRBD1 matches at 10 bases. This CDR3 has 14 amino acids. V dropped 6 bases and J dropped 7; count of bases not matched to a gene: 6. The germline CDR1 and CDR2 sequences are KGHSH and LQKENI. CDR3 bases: TGTGCCAGCTCCCCTGGACAGGGGGAGCAGCCCCAGCATTTT. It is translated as CASSPGQGEQPQHF.

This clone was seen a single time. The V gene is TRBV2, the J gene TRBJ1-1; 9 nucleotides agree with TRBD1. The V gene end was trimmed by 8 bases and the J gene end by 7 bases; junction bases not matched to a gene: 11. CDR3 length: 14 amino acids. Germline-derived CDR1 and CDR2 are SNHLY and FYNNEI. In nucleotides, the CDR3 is TGTGCCAGCTCACTTGAAGGACAGGGGCTTGAAGCTTTCTTT. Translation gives CASSLEGQGLEAFF.

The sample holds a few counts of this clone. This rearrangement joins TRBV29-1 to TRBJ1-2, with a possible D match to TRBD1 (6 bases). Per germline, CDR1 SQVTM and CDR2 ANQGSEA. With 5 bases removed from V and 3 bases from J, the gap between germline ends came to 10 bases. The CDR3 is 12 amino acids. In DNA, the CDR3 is TGCAGCGTTACACAGGGCTACTATGGCTACACCTTC. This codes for CSVTQGYYGYTF.

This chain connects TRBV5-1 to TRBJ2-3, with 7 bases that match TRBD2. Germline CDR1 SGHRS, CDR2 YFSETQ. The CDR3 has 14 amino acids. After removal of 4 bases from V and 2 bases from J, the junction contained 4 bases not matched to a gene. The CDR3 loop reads CASSPGTNTDTQYF. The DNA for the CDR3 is TGCGCCAGCAGCCCCGGGACTAACACAGATACGCAGTATTTT.

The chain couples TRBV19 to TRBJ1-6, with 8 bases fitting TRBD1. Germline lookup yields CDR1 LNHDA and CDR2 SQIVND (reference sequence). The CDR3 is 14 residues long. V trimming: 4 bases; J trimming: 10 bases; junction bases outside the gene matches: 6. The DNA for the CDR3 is TGTGCCAGTAGTACGGACAGGGCGGTCTCACCCCTCCACTTT. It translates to CASSTDRAVSPLHF.

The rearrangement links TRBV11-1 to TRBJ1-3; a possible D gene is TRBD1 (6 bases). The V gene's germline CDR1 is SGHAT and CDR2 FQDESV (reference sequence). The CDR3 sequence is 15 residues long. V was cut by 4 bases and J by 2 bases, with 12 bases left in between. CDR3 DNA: TGTGCCAGCAGCTCCCGGCGGGGGCCTGGAAACACCATATATTTT. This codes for CASSSRRGPGNTIYF.

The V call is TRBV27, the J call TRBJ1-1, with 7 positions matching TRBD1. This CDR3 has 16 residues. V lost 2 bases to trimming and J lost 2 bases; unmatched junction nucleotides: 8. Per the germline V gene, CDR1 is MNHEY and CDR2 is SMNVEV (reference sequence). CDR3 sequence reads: CASSLRWLGGNTEAFF. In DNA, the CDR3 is TGTGCCAGCAGTTTAAGGTGGCTAGGGGGCAACACTGAAGCTTTCTTT.

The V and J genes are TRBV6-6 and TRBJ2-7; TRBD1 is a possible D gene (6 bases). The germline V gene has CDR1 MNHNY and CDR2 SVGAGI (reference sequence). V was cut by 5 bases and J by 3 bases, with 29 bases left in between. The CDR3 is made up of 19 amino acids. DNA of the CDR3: TGTGCCAGCAGTCGTCCCAAGGGACAAGGACTTTTTCAGATCTACGAGCAGTACTTC. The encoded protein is CASSRPKGQGLFQIYEQYF.

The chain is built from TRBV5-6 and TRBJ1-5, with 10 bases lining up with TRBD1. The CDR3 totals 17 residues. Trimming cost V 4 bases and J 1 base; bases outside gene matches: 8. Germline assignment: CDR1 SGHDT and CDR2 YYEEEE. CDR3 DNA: TGTGCCAGCAGCCGATACCGGGACAGGGGAAGCAATCAGCCCCAGCATTTT. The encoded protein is CASSRYRDRGSNQPQHF.

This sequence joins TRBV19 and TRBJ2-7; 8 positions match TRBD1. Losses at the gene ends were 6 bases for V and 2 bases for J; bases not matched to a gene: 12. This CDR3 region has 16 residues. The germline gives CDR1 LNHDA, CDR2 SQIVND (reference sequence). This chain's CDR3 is CASRLGAGGATYEQYF. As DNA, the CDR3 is TGTGCCAGTAGGCTCGGCGCAGGGGGCGCAACCTACGAGCAGTACTTC.

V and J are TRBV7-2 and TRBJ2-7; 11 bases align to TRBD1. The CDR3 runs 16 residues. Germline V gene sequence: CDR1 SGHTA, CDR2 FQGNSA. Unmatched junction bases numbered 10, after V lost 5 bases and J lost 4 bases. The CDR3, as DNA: TGTGCCAGCAGCCTTCCACGGACAGGGGGCAGGTACGAGCAGTACTTC. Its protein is CASSLPRTGGRYEQYF.

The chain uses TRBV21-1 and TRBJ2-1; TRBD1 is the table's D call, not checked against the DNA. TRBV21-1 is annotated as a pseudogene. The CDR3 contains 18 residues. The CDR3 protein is CASTTDRGRNYSYNEQFF. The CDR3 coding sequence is TGTGCCAGCACCACAGACAGGGGGCGAAACTACTCCTACAATGAGCAGTTCTTC.

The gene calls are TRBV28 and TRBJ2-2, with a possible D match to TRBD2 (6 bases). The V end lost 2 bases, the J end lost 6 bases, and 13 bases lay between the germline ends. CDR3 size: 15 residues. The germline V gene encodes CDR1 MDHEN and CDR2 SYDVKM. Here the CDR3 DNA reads TGTGCCAGCAGTTTAGTCGGCGGGATCGCCGGGGAGCTGTTTTTT. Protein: CASSLVGGIAGELFF.

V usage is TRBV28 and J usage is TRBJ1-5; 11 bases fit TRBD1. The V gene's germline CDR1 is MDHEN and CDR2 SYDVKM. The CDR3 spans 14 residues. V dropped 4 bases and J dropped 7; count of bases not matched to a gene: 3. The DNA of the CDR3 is TGTGCCAGCAGTTCGGGACAGGGGGAGCAGCCCCAGCATTTT. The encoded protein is CASSSGQGEQPQHF.

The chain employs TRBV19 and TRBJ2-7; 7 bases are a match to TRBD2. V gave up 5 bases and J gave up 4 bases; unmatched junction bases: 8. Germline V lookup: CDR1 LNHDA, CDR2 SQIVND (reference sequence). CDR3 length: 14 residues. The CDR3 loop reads CASSRTGTTYEQYF. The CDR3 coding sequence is TGTGCCAGTAGTCGAACCGGGACTACATACGAGCAGTACTTC. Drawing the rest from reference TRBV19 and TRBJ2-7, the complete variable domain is DGGITQSPKYLFRKEGQNVTLSCEQNLNHDAMYWYRQDPGQGLRLIYYSQIVNDFQKGDIAEGYSVSREKKESFPLTVTSAQKNPTAFYLCASSRTGTTYEQYFGPGTRLTVT.

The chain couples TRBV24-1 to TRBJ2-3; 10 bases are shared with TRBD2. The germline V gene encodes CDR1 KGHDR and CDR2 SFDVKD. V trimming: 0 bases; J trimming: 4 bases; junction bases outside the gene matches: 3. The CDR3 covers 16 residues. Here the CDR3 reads CATSDLASGSPDTQYF. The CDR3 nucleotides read TGTGCCACCAGTGATTTGGCTAGCGGGAGTCCAGATACGCAGTATTTT.

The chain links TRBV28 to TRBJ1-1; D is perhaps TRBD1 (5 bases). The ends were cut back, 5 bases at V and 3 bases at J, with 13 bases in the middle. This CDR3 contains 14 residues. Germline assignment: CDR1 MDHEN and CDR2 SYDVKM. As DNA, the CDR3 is TGTGCCAGCAGTGAGCAGGGTTGGGACACTGAAGCTTTCTTT. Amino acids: CASSEQGWDTEAFF.